The rows below give T cell receptor beta chains drawn from one sample of a study of blood T cell repertoires in COVID-19. The protocol was immunoSEQ multiplex PCR, while the TCRdb copy is restricted to in-frame clones and leaves out a portion. The table lists 75,000 to 100,000 clones, 86% of them singletons. The sample consisted of peripheral blood. These receptors originate from an elderly man with acute or convalescent COVID-19. Each CDR3 is given with its conserved first and last residue. D genes are given only for firm matches. Size is stated for part of the rows, as once, few or many counts, or as a class when the clone is expanded.

d_gene,v_gene,abundance,j_gene,CDR3aa,CDR3nt
TRBD1,TRBV9,few,TRBJ2-5,CASSEGALQTQYF,TGTGCCAGCAGCGAGGGGGCATTACAGACCCAGTACTTC
TRBD1,TRBV5-1,.,TRBJ1-2,CASSLDQGVDYGYTF,TGCGCCAGCAGCTTGGACCAGGGGGTGGACTATGGCTACACCTTC
.,TRBV6-5,few,TRBJ1-2,CASSYGARYGYTF,TGTGCCAGCAGTTACGGGGCCCGCTATGGCTACACCTTC
TRBD1,TRBV3-1/TRBV3-2,.,TRBJ2-2,CASSHAAGTGAGELFF,TGTGCCAGCAGCCACGCCGCCGGGACAGGGGCCGGGGAGCTGTTTTTT
.,TRBV27,few,TRBJ2-2,CASSARTPNTGELFF,TGTGCCAGCAGTGCCCGGACTCCTAACACCGGGGAGCTGTTTTTT
.,TRBV5-1,.,TRBJ2-2,CASSVEDTGELFF,TGCGCCAGCAGCGTAGAGGACACCGGGGAGCTGTTTTTT
TRBD2,TRBV2,few,TRBJ2-6,CASSGLIWTSGTSSGANVLTF,TGTGCCAGCAGCGGACTAATCTGGACTAGCGGGACAAGCTCTGGGGCCAACGTCCTGACTTTC
.,TRBV3-1/TRBV3-2,.,TRBJ2-2,CASTLRGNTGELFF,TGTGCCAGCACCCTCAGGGGGAACACCGGGGAGCTGTTTTTT
TRBD1,TRBV6-1,.,TRBJ2-5,CASSDRGQIQETQYF,TGTGCCAGCAGTGATCGGGGACAGATCCAAGAGACCCAGTACTTC
.,TRBV7-2,.,TRBJ2-5,CASSLAGQGQETQYF,TGTGCCAGCAGCTTAGCGGGGCAGGGGCAAGAGACCCAGTACTTC
.,TRBV7-2,.,TRBJ2-5,CASSLGSGVWETQYF,TGTGCCAGCAGCTTAGGTTCAGGGGTGTGGGAGACCCAGTACTTC
TRBD1,TRBV19,.,TRBJ2-7,CASSNRGLDYEQYF,TGTGCCAGTAGTAACAGGGGGCTAGACTACGAGCAGTACTTC
.,TRBV16,few,TRBJ2-3,CASSQDWQSDTQYF,TGTGCCAGCAGCCAGGACTGGCAGTCGGATACGCAGTATTTT
.,TRBV4-3,.,TRBJ2-7,CASSQEFRRDNGSYEQYF,TGCGCCAGCAGCCAAGAATTCAGGCGAGACAACGGCTCCTACGAGCAGTACTTC
TRBD1,TRBV10-3,.,TRBJ2-1,CAISGTDRGEQFF,TGTGCCATCAGTGGCACGGACAGGGGTGAGCAGTTCTTC
.,TRBV4-3,.,TRBJ2-1,CASRTVGGDNEQFF,TGCGCCAGCCGGACAGTTGGAGGTGACAATGAGCAGTTCTTC
.,TRBV7-2,.,TRBJ2-3,CASSSPPSVNTQYF,TGTGCCAGCAGCTCCCCACCTAGCGTAAATACGCAGTATTTT